One TCR beta chain is described in this entry. The antigen is not known. Vbeta (60) and Jbeta (13) primers were used in the PCR. The protocol was immunoSEQ multiplex PCR, while the TCRdb copy is restricted to in-frame clones and leaves out a portion. The sample holds approximately 160,000 clones, 84% seen once. The data derive from a study of cytomegalovirus exposure and HLA in healthy donors. Looking at the study overall: Earlier findings included 90 million to 120 million unique TCR beta sequences obtained from about 179 million T cells.

The CDR3 loop spans 14 amino acids. Germline CDR1 is SEHNR and CDR2 is FQNEAQ (reference sequence). V shed 7 bases and J 8 bases; nucleotides not matched to a gene: 6. Regarding the study as a whole: An analysis done earlier found most TCR beta V segments productive about 87% or about 30% of the time.

Sequencing was performed on PBMCs. The genes are TRBV7-9 and TRBJ1-4, with 11 bases that match TRBD1. The origin of this receptor is a man between 18 and 29 years old in good health and CMV-seronegative. CDR3 sequence reads: CASTPDRGREKLFF. CDR3 bases: TGTGCCAGCACCCCGGACAGGGGGCGCGAAAAACTGTTTTTT.